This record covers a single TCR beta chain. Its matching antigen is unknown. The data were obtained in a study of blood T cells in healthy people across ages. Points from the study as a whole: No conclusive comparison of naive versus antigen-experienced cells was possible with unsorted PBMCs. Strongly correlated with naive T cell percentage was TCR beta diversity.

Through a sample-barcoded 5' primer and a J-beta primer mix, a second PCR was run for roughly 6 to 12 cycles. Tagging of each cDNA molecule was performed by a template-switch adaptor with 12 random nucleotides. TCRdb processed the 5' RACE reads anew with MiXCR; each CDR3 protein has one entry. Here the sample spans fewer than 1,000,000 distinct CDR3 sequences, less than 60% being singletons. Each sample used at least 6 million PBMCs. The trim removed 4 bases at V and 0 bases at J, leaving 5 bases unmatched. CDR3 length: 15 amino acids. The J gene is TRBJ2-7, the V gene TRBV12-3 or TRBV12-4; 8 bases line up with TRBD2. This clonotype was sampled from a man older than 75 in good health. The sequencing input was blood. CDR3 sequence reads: CASSYRGGSSYEQYF. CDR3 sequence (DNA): TGTGCCAGCAGTTATCGGGGGGGAAGCTCCTACGAGCAGTACTTC.